The rows below give T cell receptor beta chains drawn from one sample of a study of identical twins. From the 5' RACE reads, TCRdb called clonotypes with MiXCR, one entry per CDR3 protein. The repertoire holds 430,000 or so distinct CDR3 sequences, with 24% as singletons. These data are also associated with another study on T cells expressing NK-cell markers.

What was sequenced was CD4+ T cells sorted from blood. These receptors were taken from a woman younger than 30 in good health. CDR3s include the opening cysteine and the closing phenylalanine or tryptophan. D genes are given only for firm matches. Some rows mark clone size as missing; the rest say once, few, many or name a class of expanded clone.

d_gene	j_gene	abundance	v_gene	CDR3nt	CDR3aa
-	TRBJ2-7	-	TRBV2	TGTGCCAGCACCCTAGGGGGGATCGAGCAGTACTTC	CASTLGGIEQYF
-	TRBJ2-1	many	TRBV11-3	TGTGCCAGCAGCTTAGATTTGGGCTACCAAAATGAGCAGTTCTTC	CASSLDLGYQNEQFF
TRBD2	TRBJ2-2	-	TRBV11-3	TGTGCCAGCAGCCGTAGCGGGAGCCACGGCGGGGAGCTGTTTTTT	CASSRSGSHGGELFF
-	TRBJ2-5	-	TRBV7-2	TGTGCCAGCAGCTTAGACGCTGCGCGGGGTGAAAAGACCCAGTACTTC	CASSLDAARGEKTQYF
-	TRBJ1-5	-	TRBV3-1	TGTGCCAGCAGCCAAGATTTTGGCAATCAGCCCCAGCATTTT	CASSQDFGNQPQHF
TRBD2	TRBJ2-1	-	TRBV11-1	TGTGCCAGCAGCCGATTACAAGGACTAGCGGGAGACCCAGGGGAGCAGTTCTTC	CASSRLQGLAGDPGEQFF
-	TRBJ2-7	-	TRBV18	TGTGCCAGCTCTCCCAGGGGAAGGGGCTTCTACGAGCAGTACTTC	CASSPRGRGFYEQYF
TRBD2	TRBJ2-7	-	TRBV6-5	TGTGCCAGCAGTTACGGAGCGGGGGCCTACGAGCAGTACTTC	CASSYGAGAYEQYF
-	TRBJ2-7	-	TRBV6-2/TRBV6-3	TGTGCCAGCAGTTACTTCCCCCCATACGAGCAGTACTTC	CASSYFPPYEQYF
-	TRBJ1-2	-	TRBV20-1	TGCAGTGCTAGCCCCCGGTCGGGCCAATATGGCTACACCTTC	CSASPRSGQYGYTF
TRBD1	TRBJ2-2	-	TRBV20-1	TGCAGTGCTAGTCCAGGACAGGGGGCGACCACCGGGGAGCTGTTTTTT	CSASPGQGATTGELFF
-	TRBJ2-7	few	TRBV20-1	TGCAGTGCTCTACTAGCCCTCCTACCCTACGAGCAGTACTTC	CSALLALLPYEQYF
TRBD2	TRBJ2-7	-	TRBV24-1	TGTGCCACAGGGGACTACTCCTACGAGCAGTACTTC	CATGDYSYEQYF
-	TRBJ2-2	few	TRBV9	TGTGCCAGCAGCGTACTGAGGCAGAACACCGGGGAGCTGTTTTTT	CASSVLRQNTGELFF
TRBD1	TRBJ1-2	many	TRBV7-9	TGTGCCAGCAGCTCCGACAGGGTAGAGGGCTACACCTTC	CASSSDRVEGYTF
TRBD2	TRBJ2-2	few	TRBV20-1	TGCAGTGCTGGGAGGGGTGTGAACACCGGGGAGCTGTTTTTT	CSAGRGVNTGELFF
TRBD1	TRBJ1-1	few	TRBV29-1	TGCAGCGGGGGACAGGGTTGGACTGAAGCTTTCTTT	CSGGQGWTEAFF
-	TRBJ2-3	-	TRBV4-1	TGCGCCAGCAGCTCCTACGGGGGGCAAGATACGCAGTATTTT	CASSSYGGQDTQYF